The sequence of this TCR beta chain was determined in a study of blood T cell repertoires in COVID-19 (dated by TCRdb to 2020 to 2021). Study-wide context: The collaborator samples originated in the United States, Italy and Spain and spanned the acute and convalescent phases of COVID-19. Nearly every sample came with metadata listing a de-identified subject ID, COVID-19 status, age in years and sex. HLA class I and class II types, where available, came from metadata supplied by the sample provider rather than from assay-based typing. The prospective study material was composed of cDNA or gDNA derived from T cells, B-cell-depleted T cells, or PBMCs. Deeply sampled blood TCRbeta repertoires from subjects exposed to, actively infected with, or recovered from COVID-19 were included in the dataset. The repertoires were released in a freely available public database meant as a resource for research on the immune response to SARS-CoV-2. The samples were drawn from the first 160 participants of the ongoing ImmuneRACE study and from about 1,200 subjects provided by 6 global collaborators.

Reading the germline V gene (reference sequence) gives CDR1 LGHDT and CDR2 YNNKEL. V ends up 4 bases short and J 5 bases short, with an unmatched junction base count of 6. The CDR3, from cysteine to phenylalanine, totals 15 residues. Only CDR3 DNA remains: 45 bases, in frame from the first base. TCRbeta CDR3 regions were amplified from genomic DNA by means of the immunoSEQ Assay, a bias-controlled multiplex PCR. The source study handled its data this way. Nucleated cell counts per sample were estimated from amplification of reference gene primers within the assay. Sequence reads were collapsed and filtered to measure the absolute abundance of every unique TCRbeta CDR3 rearrangement. For each sample, productive Simpson clonality was calculated by taking the square root of Simpson's diversity index across productive rearrangements. Sourced from immuneACCESS, this table was stored by TCRdb with only in-frame sequences that have V and J called. A share of the clones is absent; for the studies checked, an unresolved V gene accounts for under half, and the remainder has no known explanation. V and J calls and clone size are as listed in that table; D and trimming were resolved from the DNA. The sample table lists approximately 360,000 clones, around 87% of them with a count of one. The top ten constitute 0.97% of the sample.

Study-level results and caveats: The quantity of clinical and demographic metadata differed by source and by participant and was supplied without curation.

Participants in the prospective study were aged roughly 18 to 100 years, lived in 24 United States geographic areas, and enrolled through a virtual design. To assign participants to cohorts, the prospective study relied on clinical history that participants themselves reported in a screening survey and a study questionnaire. Mobile phlebotomists in the prospective study collected whole blood, serum and a nasopharyngeal or oropharyngeal swab from every participant. Additional blood draws and questionnaires over an approximately 2-month period could optionally be provided by prospective study participants. Before DNA extraction, prospective study blood samples were shipped either frozen or at room temperature. On this clone: What antigen it recognizes has not been identified. No base qualities exist here, and no much larger clone lies one base off it.

The chain is assembled from TRBV3-1 (or the pseudogene TRBV3-2) and TRBJ1-4, and TRBD1 aligns with 8 junction nucleotides. Material for sequencing was PBMCs or T cells enriched from blood (not recorded which). The receptor's source is a woman younger than 45 with acute COVID-19. The sequenced DNA: TGTGCCAGCAGCCCGCCGGGACAGGAGAATGAAAAACTGTTTTTT. It specifies CASSPPGQENEKLFF.